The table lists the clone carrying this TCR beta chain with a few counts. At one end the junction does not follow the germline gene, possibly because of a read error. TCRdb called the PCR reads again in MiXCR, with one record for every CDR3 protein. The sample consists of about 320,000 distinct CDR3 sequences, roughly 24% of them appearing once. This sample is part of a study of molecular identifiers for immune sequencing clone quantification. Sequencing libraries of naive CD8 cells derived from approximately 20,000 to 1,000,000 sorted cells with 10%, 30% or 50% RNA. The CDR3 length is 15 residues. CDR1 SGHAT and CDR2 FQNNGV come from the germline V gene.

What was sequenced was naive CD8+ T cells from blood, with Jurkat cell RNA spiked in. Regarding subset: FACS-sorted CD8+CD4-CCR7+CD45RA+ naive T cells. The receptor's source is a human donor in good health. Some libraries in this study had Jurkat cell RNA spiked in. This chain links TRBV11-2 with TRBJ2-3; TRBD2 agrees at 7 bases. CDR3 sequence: CASSFLAGVTDMQYF. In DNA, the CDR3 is TGTGCCAGCAGCTTTCTGGCGGGAGTGACAGATATGCAGTATTTT.